This TCR beta chain was sequenced during a study of blood T cell repertoires in COVID-19. The wider study: Samples taken during acute and convalescent COVID-19 were collected in the United States, Italy and Spain. Sources were T cells, B-cell-depleted T cells, or PBMCs; the material itself was cDNA or gDNA.

Measured with immunoSEQ multiplex PCR; TCRdb has only the in-frame clones, and not every one. The sample shows about 220,000 clones, more than 75% of them seen only once. The receptor's source is a man in his fifties or sixties who had recovered from COVID-19. Sequences were obtained from peripheral blood.

CDR3 in DNA: TGTGCCAGCAGCCCCAGTACAGGGGGGAACACAGATACGCAGTATTTT. This sequence encodes CASSPSTGGNTDTQYF. This chain links TRBV3-1 (or the pseudogene TRBV3-2) with TRBJ2-3; 8 bases match TRBD1. The V gene's germline CDR1 is LGHDT and CDR2 YNNKEL (reference sequence). The J segment lost 2 bases and the V segment lost 4 bases, leaving 8 bases of the junction unmatched. The CDR3 is made up of 16 amino acids.